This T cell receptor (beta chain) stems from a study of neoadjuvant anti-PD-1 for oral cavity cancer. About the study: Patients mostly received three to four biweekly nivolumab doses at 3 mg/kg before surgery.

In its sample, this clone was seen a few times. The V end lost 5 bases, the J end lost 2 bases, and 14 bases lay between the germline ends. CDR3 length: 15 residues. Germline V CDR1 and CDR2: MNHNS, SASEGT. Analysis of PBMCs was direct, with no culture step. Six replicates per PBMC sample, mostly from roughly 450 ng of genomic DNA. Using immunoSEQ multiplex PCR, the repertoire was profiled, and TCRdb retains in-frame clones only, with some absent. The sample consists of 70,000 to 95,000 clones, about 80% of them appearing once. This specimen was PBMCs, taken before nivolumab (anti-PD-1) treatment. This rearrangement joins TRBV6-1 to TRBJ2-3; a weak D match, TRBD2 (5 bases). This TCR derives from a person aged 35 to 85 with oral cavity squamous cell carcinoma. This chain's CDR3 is CASSFLAFYTDTQYF. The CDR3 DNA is TGTGCCAGCAGTTTCCTAGCCTTTTACACAGATACGCAGTATTTT.